This entry features one TCR beta chain sequence. Its antigen is still unknown. The record originates from a study of T cell responses to AZD1222 COVID-19 vaccine. Points from the study as a whole: There were mostly white British donors and more females than males, and clonal diversity was possibly underestimated. Scientists sampled the repertoires only once the peak T cell response had passed. Baseline testing showed seropositivity in only 5 or 6 AZD1222 recipients.

The study pooled second doses at about 4 or about 12 weeks. The CDR3 runs to 15 residues. Trimming took 0 bases from V and 7 from J, leaving 13 bases between them. CDR1 is SGHNT and CDR2 is YYREEE in the germline V gene (reference sequence). Assay: immunoSEQ multiplex PCR; the TCRdb copy retains only in-frame clones and omits some. The repertoire has around 25,000 clones, around nine tenths of them found once; the top ten carry about 35%. This sequence was found in an adult who received the AZD1222 COVID-19 vaccine. The chain employs TRBV5-4 and TRBJ1-4; D might be TRBD1 (5 bases). Sequenced material: peripheral blood, taken 28 days after the second AZD1222 dose. The CDR3 bases are TGTGCCAGCAGCTTGGGAGGGGAAGTAGGTGAAAAACTGTTTTTT. Translation gives CASSLGGEVGEKLFF.